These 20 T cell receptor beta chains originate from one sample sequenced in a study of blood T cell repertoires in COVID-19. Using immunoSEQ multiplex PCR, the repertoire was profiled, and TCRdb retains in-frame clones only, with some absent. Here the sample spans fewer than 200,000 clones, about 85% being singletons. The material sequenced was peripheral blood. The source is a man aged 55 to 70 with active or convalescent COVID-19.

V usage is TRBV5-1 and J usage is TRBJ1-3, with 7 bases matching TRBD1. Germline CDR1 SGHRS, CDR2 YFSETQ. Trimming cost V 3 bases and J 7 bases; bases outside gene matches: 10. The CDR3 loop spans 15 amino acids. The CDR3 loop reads CASSSTGPLGNTIYF. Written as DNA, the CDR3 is TGCGCCAGCAGCTCGACAGGGCCCCTTGGGAACACCATATATTTT.

The CDR3 loop is CASSQDSKGGQYF. DNA for the CDR3: TGCGCCAGCAGCCAAGATTCGAAAGGGGGCCAGTACTTC. This rearrangement joins TRBV4-1 to TRBJ2-7; TRBD1 matches at 7 bases. Unmatched junction bases numbered 6, after V lost 0 bases and J lost 10 bases. This CDR3 is built from 13 residues. Germline V gives CDR1 MGHRA, CDR2 YSYEKL.

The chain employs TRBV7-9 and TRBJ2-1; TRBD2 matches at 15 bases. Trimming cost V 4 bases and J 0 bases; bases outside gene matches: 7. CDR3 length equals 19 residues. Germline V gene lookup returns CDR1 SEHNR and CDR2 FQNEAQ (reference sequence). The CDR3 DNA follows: TGTGCCAGCAGCTCGGGACTAGCGGGGGGAGGAAGCTCCTACAATGAGCAGTTCTTC. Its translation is CASSSGLAGGGSSYNEQFF.

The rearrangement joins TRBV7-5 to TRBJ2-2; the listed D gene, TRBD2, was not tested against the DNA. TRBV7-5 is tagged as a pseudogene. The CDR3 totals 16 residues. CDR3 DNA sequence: TGTGTCAGAAGCTCACCAGGATCCTCCGGGGCCGGGGAGCTGTTTTTT. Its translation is CVRSSPGSSGAGELFF.

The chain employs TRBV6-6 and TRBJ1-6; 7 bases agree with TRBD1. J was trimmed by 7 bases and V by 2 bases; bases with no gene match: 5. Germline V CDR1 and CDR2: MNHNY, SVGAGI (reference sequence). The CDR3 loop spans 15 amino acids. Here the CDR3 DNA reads TGTGCCAGCAGTTACCTACAGGGGAGAAATTCACCCCTCCACTTT. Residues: CASSYLQGRNSPLHF.

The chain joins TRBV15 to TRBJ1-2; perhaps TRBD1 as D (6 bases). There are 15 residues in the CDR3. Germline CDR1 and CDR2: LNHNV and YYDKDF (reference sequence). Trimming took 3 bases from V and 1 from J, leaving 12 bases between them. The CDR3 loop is CATSSRGGHNYGYTF. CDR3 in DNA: TGTGCCACCAGCAGCCGGGGGGGCCATAACTATGGCTACACCTTC.

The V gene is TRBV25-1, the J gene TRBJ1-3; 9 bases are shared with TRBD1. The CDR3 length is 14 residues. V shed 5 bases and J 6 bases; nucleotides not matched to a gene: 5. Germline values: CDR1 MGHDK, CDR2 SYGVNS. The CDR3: CASSLTGGANTIYF. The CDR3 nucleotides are TGTGCCAGCAGTCTGACAGGGGGTGCAAACACCATATATTTT.

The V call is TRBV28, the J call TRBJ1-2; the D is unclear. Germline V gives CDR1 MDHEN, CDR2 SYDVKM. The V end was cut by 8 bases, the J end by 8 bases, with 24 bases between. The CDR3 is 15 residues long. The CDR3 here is CASGPAVGGNGGYTF. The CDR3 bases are TGTGCCAGCGGCCCTGCAGTGGGAGGGAATGGCGGCTACACCTTC.

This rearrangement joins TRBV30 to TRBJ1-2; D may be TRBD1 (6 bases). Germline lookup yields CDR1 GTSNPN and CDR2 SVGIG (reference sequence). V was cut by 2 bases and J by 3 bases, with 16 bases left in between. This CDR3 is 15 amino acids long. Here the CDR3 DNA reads TGTGCCTGGAGTTTAGGGGGGGCGCATGACTATGGCTACACCTTC. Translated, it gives CAWSLGGAHDYGYTF.

The CDR3 reads CASTKTGSDEQYF. CDR3 DNA: TGTGCCAGCACCAAGACAGGGAGCGACGAGCAGTACTTC. V usage is TRBV27 and J usage is TRBJ2-7; 7 positions match TRBD1. The V and J ends lost 7 bases and 5 bases, in that order; junction bases with no gene match: 8. This CDR3 is 13 amino acids long. The germline V gene encodes CDR1 MNHEY and CDR2 SMNVEV (reference sequence).

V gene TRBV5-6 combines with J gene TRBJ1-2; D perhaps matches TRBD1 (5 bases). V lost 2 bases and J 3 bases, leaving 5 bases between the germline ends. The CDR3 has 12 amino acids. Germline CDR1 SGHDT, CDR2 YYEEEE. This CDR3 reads CASSLGDYGYTF. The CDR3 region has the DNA TGTGCCAGCAGCTTAGGGGACTATGGCTACACCTTC. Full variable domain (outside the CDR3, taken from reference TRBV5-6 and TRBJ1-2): DAGVTQSPTHLIKTRGQQVTLRCSPKSGHDTVSWYQQALGQGPQFIFQYYEEEERQRGNFPDRFSGHQFPNYSSELNVNALLLGDSALYLCASSLGDYGYTFGSGTRLTVV.

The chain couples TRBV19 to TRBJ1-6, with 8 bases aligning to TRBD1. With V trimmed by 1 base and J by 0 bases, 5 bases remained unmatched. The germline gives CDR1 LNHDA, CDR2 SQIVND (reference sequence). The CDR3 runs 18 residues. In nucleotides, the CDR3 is TGTGCCAGTAGTATAGCGGGGACAGGCCGCTCCTATAATTCACCCCTCCACTTT. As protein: CASSIAGTGRSYNSPLHF.

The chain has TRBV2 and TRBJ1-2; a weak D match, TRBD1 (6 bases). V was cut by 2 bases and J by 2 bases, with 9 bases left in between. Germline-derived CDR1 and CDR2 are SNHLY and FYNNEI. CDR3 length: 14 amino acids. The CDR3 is CASSETGRNYGYTF. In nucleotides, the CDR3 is TGTGCCAGCAGTGAAACAGGGCGGAACTATGGCTACACCTTC.

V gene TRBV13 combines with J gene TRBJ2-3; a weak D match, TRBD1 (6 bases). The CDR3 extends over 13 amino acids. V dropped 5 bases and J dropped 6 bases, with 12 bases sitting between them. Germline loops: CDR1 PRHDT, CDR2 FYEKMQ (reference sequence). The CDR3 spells CASSTTGFDTQYF. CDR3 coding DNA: TGTGCCAGCAGCACCACAGGGTTCGATACGCAGTATTTT. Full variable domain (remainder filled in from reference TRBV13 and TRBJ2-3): AAGVIQSPRHLIKEKRETATLKCYPIPRHDTVYWYQQGPGQDPQFLISFYEKMQSDKGSIPDRFSAQQFSDYHSELNMSSLELGDSALYFCASSTTGFDTQYFGPGTRLTVL.

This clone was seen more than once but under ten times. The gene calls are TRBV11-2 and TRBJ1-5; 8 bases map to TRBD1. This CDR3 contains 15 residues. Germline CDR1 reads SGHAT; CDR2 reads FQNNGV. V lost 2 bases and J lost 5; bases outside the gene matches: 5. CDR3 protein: CASSLRTGKDQPQHF. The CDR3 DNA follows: TGTGCCAGCAGCTTAAGGACAGGGAAGGATCAGCCCCAGCATTTT.

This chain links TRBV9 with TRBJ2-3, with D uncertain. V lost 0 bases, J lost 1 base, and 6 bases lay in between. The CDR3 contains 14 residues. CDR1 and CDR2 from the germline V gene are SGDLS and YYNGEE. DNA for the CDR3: TGTGCCAGCAGCGTAGACTTTGGCACAGATACGCAGTATTTT. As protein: CASSVDFGTDTQYF.

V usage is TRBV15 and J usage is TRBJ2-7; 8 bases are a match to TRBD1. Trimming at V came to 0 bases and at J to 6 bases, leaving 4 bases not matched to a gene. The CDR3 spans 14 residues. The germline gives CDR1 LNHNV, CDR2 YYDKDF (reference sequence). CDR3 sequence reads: CATSREPGGVEQYF. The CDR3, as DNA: TGTGCCACCAGCAGAGAGCCAGGGGGCGTCGAGCAGTACTTC.

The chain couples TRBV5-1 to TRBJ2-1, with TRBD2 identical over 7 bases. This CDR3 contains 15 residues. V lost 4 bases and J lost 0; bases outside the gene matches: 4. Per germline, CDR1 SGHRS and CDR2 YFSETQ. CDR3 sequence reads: CASSATSASYNEQFF. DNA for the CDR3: TGCGCCAGCAGCGCAACTAGCGCCTCCTACAATGAGCAGTTCTTC.

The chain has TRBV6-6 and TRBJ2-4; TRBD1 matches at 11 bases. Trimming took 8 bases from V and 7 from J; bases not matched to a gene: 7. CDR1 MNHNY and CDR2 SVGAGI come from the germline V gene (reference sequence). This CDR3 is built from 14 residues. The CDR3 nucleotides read TGTGCCAGCGGAACGGGGACAGGGGGGAACATTCAGTACTTC. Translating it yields CASGTGTGGNIQYF.

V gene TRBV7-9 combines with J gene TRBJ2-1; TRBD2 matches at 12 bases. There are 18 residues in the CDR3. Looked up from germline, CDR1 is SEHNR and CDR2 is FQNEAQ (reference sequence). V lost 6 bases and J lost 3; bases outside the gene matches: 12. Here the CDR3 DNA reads TGTGCCAGCAGGAGGGGACTAGCGGGCGCTCAAGGCTACAATGAGCAGTTCTTC. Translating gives CASRRGLAGAQGYNEQFF.